The 21 T cell receptor beta chains in this list originate from one sample, sequenced in a study of CD8+CD57+ T cells in acquired aplastic anemia. All sequencing subjects had displayed CD8+CD57+ cell expansion on flow cytometry. Profiling of TCR beta VDJ combinations and CDR3 sequences used genomic DNA as template. TCRdb analysed the reads with MiXCR anew, one entry per CDR3 protein. The data contain about half a million distinct CDR3 sequences, roughly 34% of them seen just once; the ten biggest clones take up under 0.95%. The sample comprised sorted CD4+, CD8+, or CD8+CD57+ T cells (not recorded which) from PBMCs. The receptors here all came from a human donor with aplastic anemia.

The sample holds many counts of this clonotype. The chain carries TRBV20-1 and TRBJ2-1; the match to TRBD2 covers 7 bases. Unmatched junction bases numbered 5, after V lost 3 bases and J lost 0 bases. CDR3 size: 15 residues. Germline V CDR1 and CDR2: DFQATT, SNEGSKA (reference sequence). The DNA of the CDR3 is TGCAGTGCTAGTTCCCGGGAGGCCTCCTACAATGAGCAGTTCTTC. This gives the protein CSASSREASYNEQFF.

V is TRBV3-1 and J is TRBJ1-5; D is uncertain. CDR3 length: 17 residues. Germline CDR1 is LGHDT and CDR2 is YNNKEL (reference sequence). V lost 4 bases and J lost 3, with 19 bases in between. The CDR3 reads CASSPKEGKTYNQPQHF. CDR3 nucleotide sequence: TGTGCCAGCAGCCCGAAAGAGGGAAAAACCTACAATCAGCCCCAGCATTTT.

CDR3 sequence (DNA): TGTGCCTGGAGAGGGACAGGGGCGTTTGGCGAGCAGTACTTC. Its translation is CAWRGTGAFGEQYF. This rearrangement joins TRBV19 to TRBJ2-7; 10 bases map to TRBD1. CDR3 length: 14 residues. Germline V lookup: CDR1 LNHDA, CDR2 SQIVND (reference sequence). V was pared by 11 bases and J by 6 bases, with 13 bases of the junction left unmatched.

This clonotype showed up just once. At one boundary the junction diverges from the germline segment, which might be a read error. The rearrangement links TRBV9 to TRBJ2-1; D could derive from TRBD1 or TRBD2 (5 bases each). The CDR3 is 16 amino acids. Germline V CDR1 and CDR2: SGDLS, YYNGEE. CDR3 amino acids: CAGSVDSGTPYNEQFF. CDR3 sequence (DNA): TGTGCCGGCAGCGTAGATTCGGGGACCCCCTACAATGAGCAGTTCTTC. The full variable domain, with the rest looked up from reference TRBV9 and TRBJ2-1, is DSGVTQTPKHLITATGQRVTLRCSPRSGDLSVYWYQQSLDQGLQFLIQYYNGEERAKGNILERFSAQQFPDLHSELNLSSLELGDSALYFCAGSVDSGTPYNEQFFGPGTRLTVL.

This clonotype was seen repeatedly, ten times or more. The genes are TRBV2 and TRBJ1-1, with a tentative D call TRBD1 (5 bases). The CDR3 is 13 amino acids. Germline V CDR1 and CDR2: SNHLY, FYNNEI. V lost 6 bases to trimming and J lost 6 bases, with 14 bases between them. In DNA form, the CDR3 reads TGTGCCAGCAGCGACAATCCAGGGCCTGAAGCTTTCTTT. Its translation is CASSDNPGPEAFF.

This clonotype was observed a handful of times. V usage is TRBV7-9 and J usage is TRBJ2-1; D remains unclear. V shed 8 bases and J shed 6 bases, with 8 bases lying between them. The CDR3 length is 11 residues. Germline CDR1 reads SEHNR; CDR2 reads FQNEAQ (reference sequence). The CDR3 DNA follows: TGTGCCAGCCTCGTGAGCAATGAGCAGTTCTTC. Protein product: CASLVSNEQFF. The whole variable domain, filled in from reference TRBV7-9 and TRBJ2-1, reads DTGVSQNPRHKITKRGQNVTFRCDPISEHNRLYWYRQTLGQGPEFLTYFQNEAQLEKSRLLSDRFSAERPKGSFSTLEIQRTEQGDSAMYLCASLVSNEQFFGPGTRLTVL.

This rearrangement joins TRBV9 to TRBJ2-7; maybe TRBD2 (5 bases). Germline V lookup: CDR1 SGDLS, CDR2 YYNGEE. Trimming took 7 bases from V and 2 from J, leaving 16 bases between them. This CDR3 has 14 amino acids. CDR3 DNA: TGTGCCAGCTCACCCCCCGGGGATCCCTACGAGCAGTACTTC. Amino acid sequence: CASSPPGDPYEQYF. Based on the CDR3 plus reference TRBV9 and TRBJ2-7, the full variable domain is DSGVTQTPKHLITATGQRVTLRCSPRSGDLSVYWYQQSLDQGLQFLIQYYNGEERAKGNILERFSAQQFPDLHSELNLSSLELGDSALYFCASSPPGDPYEQYFGPGTRLTVT.

This clonotype was seen ten or more times. This chain joins TRBV20-1 and TRBJ2-7; D call uncertain. Germline V lookup: CDR1 DFQATT, CDR2 SNEGSKA (reference sequence). This CDR3 region has 12 residues. Trimming took off 2 bases at V and 3 bases at J, with 8 bases between the two ends. The CDR3 bases are TGCAGTGCTAGAACGGTGGTCTACGAGCAGTACTTC. Protein: CSARTVVYEQYF.

The rearrangement links TRBV20-1 to TRBJ2-1; D gene uncertain. CDR3 length: 15 amino acids. Germline CDR1 and CDR2: DFQATT and SNEGSKA (reference sequence). V gave up 1 base and J gave up 2 bases, with 12 bases separating them. As DNA, the CDR3 is TGCAGTGCTAGAGGCGCACCGACTGCCTACAATGAGCAGTTCTTC. Its translation is CSARGAPTAYNEQFF.

The J gene is TRBJ2-7, the V gene TRBV3-1; TRBD2 aligns across 8 bases. CDR1 is LGHDT and CDR2 is YNNKEL in the germline V gene (reference sequence). J lost 3 bases, V lost 6 bases, and 19 bases had no gene match. There are 18 residues in the CDR3. The CDR3 bases are TGTGCCAGCAGTGACCCCCTTCTCACTAGCGGAACTTTCTACGAGCAGTACTTC. This sequence encodes CASSDPLLTSGTFYEQYF.

This clonotype showed up many times. CDR3: CASSIDPRADTQYF. Here the CDR3 DNA reads TGTGCCAGTAGTATTGATCCTAGAGCGGATACGCAGTATTTT. The chain carries TRBV19 and TRBJ2-3; D not certain. The CDR3 consists of 14 residues. V was cut by 3 bases and J by 6 bases, with 13 bases left in between. Germline-derived CDR1 and CDR2 are LNHDA and SQIVND (reference sequence).

This chain joins TRBV11-2 and TRBJ2-3, with D perhaps TRBD2 (6 bases). Trimming removed 1 base from V and 4 bases from J, with 18 bases in between. CDR1 and CDR2 (germline): SGHAT, FQNNGV. There are 17 residues in the CDR3. This CDR3 is CASSLGGGGRGADTQYF. The CDR3 coding sequence is TGTGCCAGCAGCTTAGGGGGAGGAGGGCGGGGCGCAGATACGCAGTATTTT.

The sample holds many counts of this clonotype. The chain employs TRBV19 and TRBJ1-2, with D possibly matching TRBD1 (5 bases). V lost 5 bases and J lost 6, with 16 bases in between. This CDR3 is built from 14 residues. Germline CDR1 is LNHDA and CDR2 is SQIVND (reference sequence). In DNA, the CDR3 is TGTGCCAGTAGTTCCCGCGACAGTAATCATGGCTACACCTTC. As protein: CASSSRDSNHGYTF.

This clonotype was counted many times. V usage is TRBV7-6 and J usage is TRBJ2-7; 10 positions match TRBD2. V dropped 2 bases and J dropped 3; count of bases not matched to a gene: 7. The germline V gene has CDR1 SGHVS and CDR2 FNYEAQ. The CDR3 totals 16 residues. The CDR3 protein is CASSLKPSGSGYEQYF. The CDR3 DNA reads as TGTGCCAGCAGCTTAAAGCCTAGCGGGAGCGGCTACGAGCAGTACTTC.

This clonotype appeared a few times. The V and J genes are TRBV7-2 and TRBJ2-1; D is ambiguous. CDR1 and CDR2 (germline): SGHTA, FQGNSA. This CDR3 contains 12 residues. V shed 6 bases and J shed 7 bases, with 10 bases lying between them. The CDR3 nucleotides are TGTGCCAGCAGGCCGCCTAAAAATGAGCAGTTCTTC. Its translation is CASRPPKNEQFF.

This clonotype was observed a few times. This may arise from a read error, as a much more abundant clone is one base away. This CDR3 is missing its conserved last phenylalanine or tryptophan, likely due to a read error. This chain uses TRBV29-1 with TRBJ2-7, with 9 bases identical to TRBD2. The CDR3 loop spans 13 amino acids. The germline V gene encodes CDR1 SQVTM and CDR2 ANQGSEA. The CDR3, as DNA: TGCAGTGCGGGGGGGCAGGGCGCCTACGAGCAGTACCTC. This translates into CSAGGQGAYEQYL.

The genes are TRBV19 and TRBJ2-7; TRBD2 aligns across 10 bases. CDR3 length: 15 amino acids. Germline CDR1 reads LNHDA; CDR2 reads SQIVND (reference sequence). With 3 bases clipped from V and 6 bases from J, the junction kept 8 bases outside the gene matches. CDR3 region: CASSIGYLAGVEQYF. In nucleotides, the CDR3 is TGTGCCAGTAGTATTGGTTACCTAGCGGGAGTCGAGCAGTACTTC.

The chain couples TRBV7-3 to TRBJ1-6; the match to TRBD1 covers 8 bases. The CDR3 is made up of 15 amino acids. Germline CDR1 reads SGHTA; CDR2 reads FQGTGA. With 6 bases clipped from V and 7 bases from J, the junction kept 8 bases outside the gene matches. Here the CDR3 reads CASSRDRTCNSPLHF. CDR3 coding DNA: TGTGCCAGCAGTAGGGACAGGACTTGCAATTCACCCCTCCACTTT. The variable domain in full, completed from reference TRBV7-3 and TRBJ1-6, reads GAGVSQTPSNKVTEKGKYVELRCDPISGHTALYWYRQSLGQGPEFLIYFQGTGAADDSGLPNDRFFAVRPEGSVSTLKIQRTERGDSAVYLCASSRDRTCNSPLHFGNGTRLTVT.

The rearrangement joins TRBV5-1 to TRBJ1-2; 8 bases match TRBD1. Germline CDR1 reads SGHRS; CDR2 reads YFSETQ. Germline trimming cut 0 bases from V and 8 bases from J; bases unmatched to any gene: 9. The CDR3 is made up of 15 amino acids. CDR3 coding DNA: TGCGCCAGCAGCTTGGACGGACAGGGAGGCTCCGGCTACACCTTC. Translated: CASSLDGQGGSGYTF.

Only a few counts were recorded for this clonotype. Given a much more abundant clone one base away, this may be a read error. The rearrangement uses TRBV19 and TRBJ1-1; 8 bases match TRBD1. CDR3 length: 15 residues. V shed 5 bases, J shed 3 bases, and the junction held 8 bases outside the gene matches. CDR1 and CDR2 (germline): LNHDA, SQIVND (reference sequence). CDR3 in DNA: TGTGCCAGTAGTCTAGCGGACAGGGCGCACACTGAAGCTTTCTTT. Protein: CASSLADRAHTEAFF.

The chain combines TRBV2 with TRBJ2-7; tentatively, D is TRBD2 (6 bases). V gave up 6 bases and J gave up 0 bases, with 12 bases separating them. Per the germline V gene, CDR1 is SNHLY and CDR2 is FYNNEI. The CDR3 length is 14 residues. CDR3 DNA sequence: TGTGCCAGCAGAACCCGGGACTCCTCCTACGAGCAGTACTTC. Its translation: CASRTRDSSYEQYF.